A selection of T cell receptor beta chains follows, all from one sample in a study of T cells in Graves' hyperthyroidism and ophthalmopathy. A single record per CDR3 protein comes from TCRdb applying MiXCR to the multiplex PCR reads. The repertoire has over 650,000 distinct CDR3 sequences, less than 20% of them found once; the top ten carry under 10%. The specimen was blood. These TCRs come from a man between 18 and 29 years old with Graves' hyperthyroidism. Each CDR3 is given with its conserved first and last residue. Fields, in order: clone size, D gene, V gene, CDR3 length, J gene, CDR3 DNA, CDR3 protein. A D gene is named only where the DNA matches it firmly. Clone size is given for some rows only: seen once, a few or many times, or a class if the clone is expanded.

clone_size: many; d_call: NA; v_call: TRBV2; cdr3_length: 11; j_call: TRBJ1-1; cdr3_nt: TGTGCCAGCAGGGAAAACACTGAAGCTTTCTTT; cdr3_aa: CASRENTEAFF
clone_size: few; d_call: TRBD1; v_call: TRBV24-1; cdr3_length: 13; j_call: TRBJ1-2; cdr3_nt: TGTGCCACCAGTGGGGACAGGGCCCCCGGCTACACCTTC; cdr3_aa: CATSGDRAPGYTF
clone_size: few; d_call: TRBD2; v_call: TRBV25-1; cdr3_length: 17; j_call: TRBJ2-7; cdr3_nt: TGTGCCAGCAGTGAGTCGGCGGGGGGAACTAGCGCCTACGAGCAGTACTTC; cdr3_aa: CASSESAGGTSAYEQYF
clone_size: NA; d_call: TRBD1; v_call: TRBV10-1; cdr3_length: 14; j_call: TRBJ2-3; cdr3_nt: TGCGCCAGCAGGGAGGACAGGGGGAAAAATACGCAGTATTTT; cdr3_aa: CASREDRGKNTQYF
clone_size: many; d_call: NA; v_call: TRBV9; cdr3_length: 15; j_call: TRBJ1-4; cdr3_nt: TGTGCCAGCAGCGTAGATCAGGGCGTCGACGAAAAACTGTTTTTT; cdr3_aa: CASSVDQGVDEKLFF
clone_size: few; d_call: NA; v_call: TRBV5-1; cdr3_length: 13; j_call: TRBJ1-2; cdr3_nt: TGCGCCAGCAGCACCGGGGCAGGGGTTGGCTACACCTTC; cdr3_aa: CASSTGAGVGYTF
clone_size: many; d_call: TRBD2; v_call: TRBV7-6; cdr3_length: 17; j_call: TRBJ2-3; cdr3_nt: TGTGCCAGCAGCTTAGCGCCGACGGGAGGGCGCACAGATACGCAGTATTTT; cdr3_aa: CASSLAPTGGRTDTQYF
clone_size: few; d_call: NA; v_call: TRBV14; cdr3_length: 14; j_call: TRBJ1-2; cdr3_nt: TGTGCCAGCAGCCCCGGACGGGTAAACTATGGCTACACCTTC; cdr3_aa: CASSPGRVNYGYTF
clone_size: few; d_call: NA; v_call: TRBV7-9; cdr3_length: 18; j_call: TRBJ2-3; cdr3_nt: TGTGCCAGCAGCTCCCCCGCGGGACAGCAAGTAGGCACAGATACGCAGTATTTT; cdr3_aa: CASSSPAGQQVGTDTQYF
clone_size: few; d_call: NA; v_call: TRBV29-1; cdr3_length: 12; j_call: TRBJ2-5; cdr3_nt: TGCAGCGTTGAAGATCGGATAGGGACCCAGTACTTC; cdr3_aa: CSVEDRIGTQYF
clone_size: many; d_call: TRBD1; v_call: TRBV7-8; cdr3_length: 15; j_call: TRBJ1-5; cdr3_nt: TGTGCCAGCACCAGCAGGGGGTTTAGCAATCAGCCCCAGCATTTT; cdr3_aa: CASTSRGFSNQPQHF
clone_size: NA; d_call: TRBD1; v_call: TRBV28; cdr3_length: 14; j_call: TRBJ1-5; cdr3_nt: TGTGCCAGCAGTTATACAGGGGACGCTATACCCCAGCATTTT; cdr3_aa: CASSYTGDAIPQHF
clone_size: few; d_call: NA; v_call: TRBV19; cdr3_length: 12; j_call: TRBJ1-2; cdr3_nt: TGTGCCAGTCGTCGCAGGGACTATGGCTACACCTTC; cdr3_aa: CASRRRDYGYTF
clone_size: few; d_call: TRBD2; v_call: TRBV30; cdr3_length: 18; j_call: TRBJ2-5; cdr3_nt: TGTGCCTGGAGTGTACTACTAGTCCCCGGGACTAGCGAGGAGACCCAGTACTTC; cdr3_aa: CAWSVLLVPGTSEETQYF
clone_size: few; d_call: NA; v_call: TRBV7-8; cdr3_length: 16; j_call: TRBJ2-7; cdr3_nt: TGTGCCAGCAGCGGGAGAGGAGGCCCGAGCTCCTACGAGCAGTACTTC; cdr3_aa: CASSGRGGPSSYEQYF
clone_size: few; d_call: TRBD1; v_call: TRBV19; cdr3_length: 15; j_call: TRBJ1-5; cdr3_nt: TGTGCCAGTAGTATCGGCACAGGGGGACATCAGCCCCAGCATTTT; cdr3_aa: CASSIGTGGHQPQHF
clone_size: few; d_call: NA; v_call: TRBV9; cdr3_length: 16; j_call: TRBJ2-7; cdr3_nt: TGTGCCAGCAGCGAGGGCGGCGGGATGGGGGTGTACGAGCAGTACTTC; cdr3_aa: CASSEGGGMGVYEQYF
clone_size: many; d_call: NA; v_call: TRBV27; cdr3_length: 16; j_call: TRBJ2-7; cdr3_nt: TGTGCCAGCAGTTCCGCCAGGGGCGGAATTAACTACGAGCAGTACTTC; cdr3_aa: CASSSARGGINYEQYF
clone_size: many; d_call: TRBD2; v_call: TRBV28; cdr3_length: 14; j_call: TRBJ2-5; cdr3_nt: TGTGCCTGTATGGTAGCGGGAGGCCAAGAGACCCAGTACTTC; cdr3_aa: CACMVAGGQETQYF
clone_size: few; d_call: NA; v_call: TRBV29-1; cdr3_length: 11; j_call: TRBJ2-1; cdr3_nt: TGCAGCGCCCTGGAGCAGGGTGAGCAGTTCTTC; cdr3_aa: CSALEQGEQFF
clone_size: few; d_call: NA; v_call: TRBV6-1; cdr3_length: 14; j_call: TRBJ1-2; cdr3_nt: TGTGCCAGCAGCCTATGGGGTACGGGCTATGGCTACACCTTC; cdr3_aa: CASSLWGTGYGYTF
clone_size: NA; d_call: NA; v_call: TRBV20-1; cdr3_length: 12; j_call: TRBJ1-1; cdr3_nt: TGCAGTGCTCCCAATGGGAACACTGAAGCTTTCTTT; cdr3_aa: CSAPNGNTEAFF
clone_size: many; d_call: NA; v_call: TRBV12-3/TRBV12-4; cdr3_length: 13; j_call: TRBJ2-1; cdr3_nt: TGTGCCAGCAGGGCCATGCGACGGGGTGAGCAGTTCTTC; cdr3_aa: CASRAMRRGEQFF
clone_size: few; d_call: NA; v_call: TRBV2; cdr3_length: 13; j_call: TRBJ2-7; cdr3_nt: TGTGCTACCGGAACAGGGGGGGGCTACGAGCAGTACTTC; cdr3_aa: CATGTGGGYEQYF
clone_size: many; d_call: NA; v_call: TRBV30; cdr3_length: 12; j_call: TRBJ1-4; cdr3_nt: TGTGCCGGCGCAGTCTCCAATGAAAAACTGTTTTTT; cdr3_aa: CAGAVSNEKLFF
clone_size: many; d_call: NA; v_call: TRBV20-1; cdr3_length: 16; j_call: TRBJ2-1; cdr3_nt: TGCAGTGCTAGAGATGATGGTGGGAGTTATCTTTATGAGCAGTTCTTC; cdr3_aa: CSARDDGGSYLYEQFF
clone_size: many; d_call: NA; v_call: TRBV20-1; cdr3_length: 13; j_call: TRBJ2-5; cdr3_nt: TGCAGTGCTGCCCCGGGGGGCAGGGAGACCCAGTACTTC; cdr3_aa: CSAAPGGRETQYF
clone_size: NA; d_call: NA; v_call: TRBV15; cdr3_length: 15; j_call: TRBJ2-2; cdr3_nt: TGTGCCACCAGCAGAGAAGGGGTGGACACCGGGGAGCTGTTTTTT; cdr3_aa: CATSREGVDTGELFF
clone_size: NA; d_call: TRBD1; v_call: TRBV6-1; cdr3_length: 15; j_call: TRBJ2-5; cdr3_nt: TGTGCCAGCGCAGTTGGACAGGGGGGACAAGAGACCCAGTACTTC; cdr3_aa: CASAVGQGGQETQYF
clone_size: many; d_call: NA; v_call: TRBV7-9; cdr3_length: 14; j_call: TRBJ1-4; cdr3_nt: TGTGCCAGCAGCTTAGACCTGTCGGTCGGAAAACTGTTTTTT; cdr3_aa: CASSLDLSVGKLFF
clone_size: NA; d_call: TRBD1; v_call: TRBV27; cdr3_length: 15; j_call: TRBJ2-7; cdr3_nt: TGTGCCAGCAGTACGCGACAGGGGGTCCCTGGGGAGCAGTACTTC; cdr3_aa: CASSTRQGVPGEQYF
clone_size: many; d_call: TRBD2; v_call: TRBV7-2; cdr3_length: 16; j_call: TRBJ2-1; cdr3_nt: TGTGCCAGCAGCTTAGCGGGCGGGACTAGATACAATGAGCAGTTCTTC; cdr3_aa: CASSLAGGTRYNEQFF
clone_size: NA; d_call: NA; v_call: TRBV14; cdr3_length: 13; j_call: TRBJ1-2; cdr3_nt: TGTGCCAGCAGCCCACTGACCAGTGTCGGCTACACCTTC; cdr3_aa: CASSPLTSVGYTF
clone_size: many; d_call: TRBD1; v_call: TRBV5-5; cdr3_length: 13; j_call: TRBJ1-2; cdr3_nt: TGTGCCAGCGGACGACAGGGGGAGGGTGGCTACACCTTC; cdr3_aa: CASGRQGEGGYTF
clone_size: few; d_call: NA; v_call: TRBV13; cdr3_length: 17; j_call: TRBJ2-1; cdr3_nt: TGTGCCAGCAGCTCCTCACAGGGGACTAGCTCCTACAATGAGCAGTTCTTC; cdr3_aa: CASSSSQGTSSYNEQFF
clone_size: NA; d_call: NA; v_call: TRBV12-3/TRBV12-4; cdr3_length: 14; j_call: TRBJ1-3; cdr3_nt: TGTGCCAGCAGTTTTTACTCTCTTGGAAACACCATATATTTT; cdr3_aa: CASSFYSLGNTIYF
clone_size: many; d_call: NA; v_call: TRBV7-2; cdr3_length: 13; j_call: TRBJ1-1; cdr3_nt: TGTGCCAGCAGCCGCCGACAGGCCCCTGAAGCTTTCTTT; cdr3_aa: CASSRRQAPEAFF
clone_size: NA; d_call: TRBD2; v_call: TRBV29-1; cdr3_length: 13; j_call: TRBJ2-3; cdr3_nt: TGCAGCGTTGGGCTAGCGGGGGGAGATACGCAGTATTTT; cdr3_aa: CSVGLAGGDTQYF
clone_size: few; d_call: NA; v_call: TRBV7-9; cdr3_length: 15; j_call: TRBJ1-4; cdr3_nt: TGTGCCAGCAGCTTGGGGCGCAGTATTAATGAAAAACTGTTTTTT; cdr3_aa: CASSLGRSINEKLFF
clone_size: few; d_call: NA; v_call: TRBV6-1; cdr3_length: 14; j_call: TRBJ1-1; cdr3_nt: TGTGCCAGCACCCCGGGACATCCGAACACTGAAGCTTTCTTT; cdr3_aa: CASTPGHPNTEAFF
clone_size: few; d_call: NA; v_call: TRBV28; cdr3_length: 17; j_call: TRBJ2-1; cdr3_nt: TGTGCCAGCCATGGGCTGGTGGGAGCGGGTGCTGGCAATGAGCAGTTCTTC; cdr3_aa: CASHGLVGAGAGNEQFF
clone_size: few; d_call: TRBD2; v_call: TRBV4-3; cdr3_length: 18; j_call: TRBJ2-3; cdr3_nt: TGCGCCAGCAGCCAAGCCGGAACACCGGCTAGCGGAACAGATACGCAGTATTTT; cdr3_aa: CASSQAGTPASGTDTQYF
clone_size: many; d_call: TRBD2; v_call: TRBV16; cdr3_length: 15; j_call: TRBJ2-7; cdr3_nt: TGTGCCAGCAGCCAATATCCCGGGGGGTCCTACGAGCAGTACTTC; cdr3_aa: CASSQYPGGSYEQYF
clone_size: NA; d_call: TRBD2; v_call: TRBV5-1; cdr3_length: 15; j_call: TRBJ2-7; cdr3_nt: TGCGCCAGCAGCTGGCGGGGCGGGAGCTTCTACGAGCAGTACTTC; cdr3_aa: CASSWRGGSFYEQYF
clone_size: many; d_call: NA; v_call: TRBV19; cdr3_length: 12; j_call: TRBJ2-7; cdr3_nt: TGTGCCAGTAGTATTTCGCCTCTCGAGCAGTACTTC; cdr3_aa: CASSISPLEQYF
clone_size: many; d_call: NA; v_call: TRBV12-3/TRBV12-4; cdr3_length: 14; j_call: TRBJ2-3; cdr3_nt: TGTGCCAGCAGTTTATGGCTACGAACAGATACGCAGTATTTT; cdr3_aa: CASSLWLRTDTQYF
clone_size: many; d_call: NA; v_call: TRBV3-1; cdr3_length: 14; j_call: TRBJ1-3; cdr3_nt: TGTGCCAGCAGCAGGGGGTTGTCTGGAAACACCATATATTTT; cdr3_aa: CASSRGLSGNTIYF
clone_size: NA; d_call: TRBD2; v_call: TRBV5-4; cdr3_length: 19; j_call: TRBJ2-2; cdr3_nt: TGTGCCGTACGACTAGCGGGACTTAGTACGCTCACGAACACCGGGGAGCTGTTTTTT; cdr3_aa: CAVRLAGLSTLTNTGELFF
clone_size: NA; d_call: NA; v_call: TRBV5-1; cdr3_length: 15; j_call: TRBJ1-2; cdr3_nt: TGCGCCAGCAGCTTTCTGGGGTTTTTTTCCTATGGCTACACCTTC; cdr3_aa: CASSFLGFFSYGYTF
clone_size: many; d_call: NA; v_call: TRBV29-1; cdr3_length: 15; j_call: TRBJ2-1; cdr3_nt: TGCAGCGTTGAAGATCCTTTGAGCTCCTACAATGAGCAGTTCTTC; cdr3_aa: CSVEDPLSSYNEQFF
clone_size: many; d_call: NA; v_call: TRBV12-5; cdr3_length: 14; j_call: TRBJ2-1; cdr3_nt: TGTGCTAGTGGTTTGGCAAGACAGAGTAATGAGCAGTTCTTC; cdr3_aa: CASGLARQSNEQFF
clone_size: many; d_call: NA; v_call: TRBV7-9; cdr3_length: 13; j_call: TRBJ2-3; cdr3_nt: TGTGCCAGCTCGGAACTAGACACGGGTACGCAGTATTTT; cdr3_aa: CASSELDTGTQYF
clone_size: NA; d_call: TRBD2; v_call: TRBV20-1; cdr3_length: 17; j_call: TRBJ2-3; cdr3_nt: TGCAGTGCTAGTACTGCTAGCGGGTTCTCTAGCACAGATACGCAGTATTTT; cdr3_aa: CSASTASGFSSTDTQYF
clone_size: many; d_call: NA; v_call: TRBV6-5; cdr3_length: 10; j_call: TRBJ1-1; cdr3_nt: TGTGCCAGCAGTTATGGTGAAGCTTTCTTT; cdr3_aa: CASSYGEAFF
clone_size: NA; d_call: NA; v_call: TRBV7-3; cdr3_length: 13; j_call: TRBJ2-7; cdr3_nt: TGTGCCAGCAGCCCATCCGAAGGGAACGAGCAGTACTTC; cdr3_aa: CASSPSEGNEQYF
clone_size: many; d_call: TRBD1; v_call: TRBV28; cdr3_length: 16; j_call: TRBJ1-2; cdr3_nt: TGTGCCAGCAGTTTTCCCGGGACAGGGGGTTTCTATGGCTACACCTTC; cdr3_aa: CASSFPGTGGFYGYTF
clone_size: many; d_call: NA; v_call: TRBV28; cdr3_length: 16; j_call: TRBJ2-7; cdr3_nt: TGTGCCAGCAGTGGGCGAACGGGACAACTTAGGGGGGAGCAGTACTTC; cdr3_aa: CASSGRTGQLRGEQYF
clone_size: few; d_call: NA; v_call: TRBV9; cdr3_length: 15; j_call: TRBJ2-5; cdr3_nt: TGTGCCAGCAGCGTATCCGCCGGGGTCCAAGAGACCCAGTACTTC; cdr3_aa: CASSVSAGVQETQYF
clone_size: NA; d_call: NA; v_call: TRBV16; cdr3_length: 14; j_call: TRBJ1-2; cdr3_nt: TGTGCCAGCAGCCAATCAAGGGGACACTATGGCTACACCTTC; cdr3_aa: CASSQSRGHYGYTF